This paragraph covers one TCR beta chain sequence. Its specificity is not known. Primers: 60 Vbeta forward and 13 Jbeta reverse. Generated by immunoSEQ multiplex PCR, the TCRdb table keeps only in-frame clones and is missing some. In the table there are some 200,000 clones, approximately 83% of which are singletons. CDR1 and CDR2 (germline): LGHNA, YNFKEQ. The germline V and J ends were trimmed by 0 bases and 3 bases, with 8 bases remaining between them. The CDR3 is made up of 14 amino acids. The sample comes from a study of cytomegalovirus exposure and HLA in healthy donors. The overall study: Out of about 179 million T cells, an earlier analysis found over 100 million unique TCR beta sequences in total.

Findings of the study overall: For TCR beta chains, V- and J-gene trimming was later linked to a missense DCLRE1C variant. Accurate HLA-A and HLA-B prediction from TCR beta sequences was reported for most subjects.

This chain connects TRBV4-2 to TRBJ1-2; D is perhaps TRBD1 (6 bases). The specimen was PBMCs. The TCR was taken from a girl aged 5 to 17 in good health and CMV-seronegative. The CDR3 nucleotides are TGTGCCAGCAGCCAAGAAGCAGGGGACTATGGCTACACCTTC. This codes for CASSQEAGDYGYTF.